This passage covers 2 T cell receptor beta chains from one sample sequenced in a study of cytotoxic CD8 clonotypes in ibrutinib-treated CLL. Assay used: immunoSEQ multiplex PCR; TCRdb lists only in-frame clones, some missing. The data hold fewer than 400,000 clones, with 67% observed a single time. The sequences come from PBMCs, collected after 36 months of ibrutinib treatment. Receptors were obtained from a human donor with chronic lymphocytic leukemia.

J is TRBJ2-7 and V is TRBV7-2; 8 bases match TRBD2. This CDR3 has 13 amino acids. V shed 3 bases and J 4 bases; nucleotides not matched to a gene: 2. Germline V gene lookup returns CDR1 SGHTA and CDR2 FQGNSA. CDR3 sequence reads: CASSFGGGYEQYF. The CDR3 DNA is TGTGCCAGCAGCTTTGGCGGGGGGTACGAGCAGTACTTC. Looking up the rest from reference TRBV7-2 and TRBJ2-7 gives the full variable domain: GAGVSQSPSNKVTEKGKDVELRCDPISGHTALYWYRQSLGQGLEFLIYFQGNSAPDKSGLPSDRFSAERTGGSVSTLTIQRTQQEDSAVYLCASSFGGGYEQYFGPGTRLTVT.

The rearrangement links TRBV29-1 to TRBJ1-1, with D unclear. Trimming removed 4 bases at V and 1 base at J, with 7 bases between. Looked up from germline, CDR1 is SQVTM and CDR2 is ANQGSEA. This CDR3 spans 12 amino acids. The CDR3 protein is CSVVRSNTEAFF. The CDR3 DNA follows: TGCAGCGTTGTAAGGTCGAACACTGAAGCTTTCTTT.